These 4 T cell receptor beta chains were all obtained from the same sample, sequenced in a study of blood T cell repertoires in COVID-19. TCRdb keeps only in-frame clones here, not all; method: immunoSEQ multiplex PCR. The data hold some 400,000 clones, with around 90% observed a single time. The sample was peripheral blood. These receptors originate from a human donor in a cohort sampled during active COVID-19.

The chain carries TRBV7-9 and TRBJ1-4, with a possible D match to TRBD1 (6 bases). The CDR3 covers 16 residues. CDR1 and CDR2 from the germline V gene are SEHNR and FQNEAQ (reference sequence). Trimming took 1 base from V and 0 from J, leaving 9 bases between them. The CDR3 protein is CASSLGQAATNEKLFF. CDR3 sequence (DNA): TGTGCCAGCAGCTTAGGACAGGCCGCAACTAATGAAAAACTGTTTTTT.

The chain couples TRBV7-2 to TRBJ2-4; TRBD2 matches 11 bases. The J segment lost 5 bases and the V segment lost 7 bases, leaving 7 bases of the junction unmatched. This CDR3 has 15 amino acids. Germline V gene lookup returns CDR1 SGHTA and CDR2 FQGNSA. CDR3 protein: CASTPWGLAENIQYF. As DNA, the CDR3 is TGTGCCAGCACCCCGTGGGGACTAGCGGAAAACATTCAGTACTTC.

The chain couples TRBV4-1 to TRBJ1-2; maybe TRBD1 (6 bases). The germline V gene encodes CDR1 MGHRA and CDR2 YSYEKL. The germline V and J ends were trimmed by 3 bases and 2 bases, with 16 bases remaining between them. CDR3 length: 16 amino acids. The CDR3 DNA reads TGCGCCAGCAGCCACCCCCGGTTGAGGGGGAACTATGGCTACACCTTC. This gives the protein CASSHPRLRGNYGYTF.

This clone turned up a few times. CDR3: CAISETSSGRQVGELFF. DNA of the CDR3: TGTGCCATCAGCGAGACCTCTAGCGGGAGACAGGTCGGGGAGCTGTTTTTT. The genes are TRBV10-3 and TRBJ2-2, with 10 bases matching TRBD2. CDR3 length: 17 residues. With 6 bases clipped from V and 7 bases from J, the junction kept 14 bases outside the gene matches. CDR1 is ENHRY and CDR2 is SYGVKD in the germline V gene.